The sequence of this TCR beta chain was determined in a study of CD8+ T cells in alopecia areata. V was cut by 5 bases and J by 3 bases, with 11 bases left in between. The CDR3 extends over 13 amino acids. CDR1 and CDR2 (germline): MDHEN, SYDVKM. Turning to this clone: What it binds is unknown.

Sequencing relied on a cDNA template that was reverse transcribed from extracted RNA. Libraries were prepared by immunoSEQ multiplex PCR; TCRdb keeps only in-frame clonotypes and omits some of them. The table records approximately 89,000 clones, approximately 50% of them present only once. Study-wide points: Scalp samples also yield sequences of resident alphabeta T cells from normal skin.

The V gene is TRBV28, the J gene TRBJ2-7; D is perhaps TRBD1 (6 bases). Sequenced material: NKG2D-high CD8+ T cells sorted from blood. The sequence derives from a human donor with alopecia areata. Written as DNA, the CDR3 is TGTGCCAGCAGTCGGGACACAAACTACGAGCAGTACTTC. It codes for CASSRDTNYEQYF.